Shown below are 8 T cell receptor beta chains from a single sample sequenced in a study of cytomegalovirus exposure and HLA in healthy donors. The study ran its PCR with 60 Vbeta and 13 Jbeta primers. Generated by immunoSEQ multiplex PCR, the TCRdb table keeps only in-frame clones and is missing some. The sample shows 200,000 to 250,000 clones, 60% to 80% of them seen only once. Sequences were obtained from PBMCs. The receptors were sampled from a woman in her twenties or thirties in good health and CMV-seronegative.

The chain joins TRBV5-1 to TRBJ2-2, with D perhaps matching TRBD2 (5 bases). Trimming removed 1 base at V and 5 bases at J, with 9 bases between. The germline CDR1 and CDR2 sequences are SGHRS and YFSETQ. The CDR3 contains 14 residues. The CDR3 loop reads CASSLSGDTGELFF. DNA of the CDR3: TGCGCCAGCAGCTTGTCCGGGGATACCGGGGAGCTGTTTTTT.

The genes are TRBV30 and TRBJ2-1, with a possible D match to TRBD2 (5 bases). V gave up 0 bases and J gave up 4 bases, with 13 bases separating them. The length of the CDR3 is 15 residues. Per germline, CDR1 GTSNPN and CDR2 SVGIG (reference sequence). CDR3 sequence (DNA): TGTGCCTGGAGTGTAGCGGAACGGCGATACAATGAGCAGTTCTTC. Translated: CAWSVAERRYNEQFF.

There are a few counts of this clone. The chain combines TRBV9 with TRBJ1-2; 10 bases are shared with TRBD1. J gave up 7 bases and V 0 bases, and 0 bases lay outside the gene matches. This CDR3 has 13 amino acids. Germline CDR1 SGDLS, CDR2 YYNGEE. This chain's CDR3 is CASSVGQGAGYTF. The CDR3 region has the DNA TGTGCCAGCAGCGTAGGACAGGGGGCTGGCTACACCTTC.

The V and J genes are TRBV30 and TRBJ2-7; TRBD1 matches at 8 bases. CDR3 size: 12 residues. The V and J ends lost 5 bases and 2 bases, in that order; junction bases with no gene match: 2. Germline lookup yields CDR1 GTSNPN and CDR2 SVGIG (reference sequence). The CDR3 region is CAWGTGTYEQYF. The CDR3, as DNA: TGTGCCTGGGGGACAGGAACCTACGAGCAGTACTTC.

This rearrangement joins TRBV30 to TRBJ2-1; 7 positions match TRBD2. V lost 2 bases, J lost 10 bases, and 2 bases stayed unmatched. The germline gives CDR1 GTSNPN, CDR2 SVGIG (reference sequence). The CDR3 is 11 amino acids. The CDR3 sequence: CAWSREGEQFF. CDR3 DNA sequence: TGTGCCTGGAGTAGGGAGGGCGAGCAGTTCTTC.

V and J are TRBV25-1 and TRBJ2-1, with D perhaps matching TRBD2 (6 bases). Between the trimmed V and J ends, which lost 4 bases and 10 bases, there was a span of 14 bases. This CDR3 is 13 amino acids long. The germline V gene encodes CDR1 MGHDK and CDR2 SYGVNS. This CDR3 is CASSATLAGEQFF. DNA of the CDR3: TGTGCCAGCAGTGCAACACTAGCAGGCGAGCAGTTCTTC. The variable domain in full, completed from reference TRBV25-1 and TRBJ2-1, reads EADIYQTPRYLVIGTGKKITLECSQTMGHDKMYWYQQDPGMELHLIHYSYGVNSTEKGDLSSESTVSRIRTEHFPLTLESARPSHTSQYLCASSATLAGEQFFGPGTRLTVL.

CDR3 region: CASSSGGPAYNEQFF. In DNA form, the CDR3 reads TGTGCCAGCAGCTCCGGAGGCCCAGCCTACAATGAGCAGTTCTTC. V is TRBV9 and J is TRBJ2-1, with a tentative D call TRBD2 (5 bases). V shed 4 bases and J shed 2 bases, with 13 bases lying between them. CDR3 length: 15 amino acids. CDR1 and CDR2 (germline): SGDLS, YYNGEE. Filled out from reference TRBV9 and TRBJ2-1, the complete variable domain reads DSGVTQTPKHLITATGQRVTLRCSPRSGDLSVYWYQQSLDQGLQFLIQYYNGEERAKGNILERFSAQQFPDLHSELNLSSLELGDSALYFCASSSGGPAYNEQFFGPGTRLTVL.

The CDR3: CASLDYRRWAYGYTF. CDR3 nucleotides: TGTGCCAGCCTCGACTACCGCAGGTGGGCCTATGGCTACACCTTC. The rearrangement joins TRBV6-5 to TRBJ1-2, with D unclear. Germline CDR1 reads MNHEY; CDR2 reads SVGAGI. V gave up 8 bases and J gave up 4 bases, with 20 bases separating them. This CDR3 region has 15 residues.